This T cell receptor beta chain was sequenced for a study of T cell responses to AZD1222 COVID-19 vaccine. Study results and caveats: Reportedly, close to half of spike-specific TCRs are directed against unmutated variant regions. Only 6 or 7 individuals given AZD1222 were seropositive at baseline. Along spike, vaccine-associated CD4 TCRs were found throughout, with dominance at 160-218 and 743-854.

This clone was found once. No antigen is known for it. This CDR3 comprises 16 residues. V lost 1 base and J 4 bases, leaving 16 bases between the germline ends. The V gene's germline CDR1 is SGHTA and CDR2 FQGNSA. Clones were read by immunoSEQ multiplex PCR, and TCRdb kept only the in-frame ones, dropping some. Of about 82,000 clones listed, approximately 90% are singletons. Sample: peripheral blood, taken on day 0 of AZD1222 vaccination. The clonotype comes from an adult in good health. The chain couples TRBV7-2 to TRBJ1-2; D perhaps matches TRBD1 (5 bases). CDR3 residues: CASSLGRRDGAYGYTF. As DNA, the CDR3 is TGTGCCAGCAGCTTAGGCCGCCGGGACGGAGCCTATGGCTACACCTTC.